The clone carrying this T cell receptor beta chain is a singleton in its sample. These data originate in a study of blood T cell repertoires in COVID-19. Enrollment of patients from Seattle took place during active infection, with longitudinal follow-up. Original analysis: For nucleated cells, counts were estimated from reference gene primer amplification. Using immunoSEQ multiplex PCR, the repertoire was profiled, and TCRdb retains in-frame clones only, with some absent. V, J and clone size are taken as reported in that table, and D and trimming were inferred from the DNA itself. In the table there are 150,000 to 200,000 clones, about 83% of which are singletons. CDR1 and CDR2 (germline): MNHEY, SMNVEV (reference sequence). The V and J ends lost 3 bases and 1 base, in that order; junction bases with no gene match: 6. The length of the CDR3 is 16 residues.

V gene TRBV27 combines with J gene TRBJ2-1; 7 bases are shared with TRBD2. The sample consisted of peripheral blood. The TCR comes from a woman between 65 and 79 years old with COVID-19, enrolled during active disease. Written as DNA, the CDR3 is TGTGCCAGCAGTTTTCGGGCGGGAGCATCCTACAATGAGCAGTTCTTC. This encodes CASSFRAGASYNEQFF.